The entry below describes one T cell receptor (beta chain). Its antigen is still unknown. This CDR3 spans 14 amino acids. The junction had 6 bases not matched to a gene; V was cut back by 3 bases and J by 6 bases. This sample stems from a study of blood T cells in healthy people across ages. Across the whole study: The template switching approach captured approximately one barcoded beta molecule for every two T cells. Overall study results and limits: Naive T cell percentage showed a strong correlation with the diversity of TCR beta.

Primers used in a second PCR of about 7 to 12 cycles were a sample-barcoded 5' primer and a J-beta primer mix. Samples each returned at least 2.5 million CDR3-containing paired-end reads. TCRdb independently ran MiXCR on the 5' RACE reads; one entry per CDR3 protein. The repertoire includes about 1.8 million distinct CDR3 sequences, 49% of them detected once, and around 2.1% sits in the top ten. No fewer than 6 micrograms of total RNA were isolated from every sample. The sequenced sample consisted of blood. This sequence joins TRBV12-3 or TRBV12-4 and TRBJ1-1, with 8 bases lining up with TRBD1. The source of this sequence is a woman in her forties in good health. CDR3 protein: CASSFQGAHAEAFF. In nucleotides, the CDR3 is TGTGCCAGCAGTTTTCAGGGGGCGCACGCTGAAGCTTTCTTT.